The present entry profiles one T cell receptor (beta chain) with its context. There are 13 residues in the CDR3. Germline V gene sequence: CDR1 MNHEY, CDR2 SVGAGI. The ends were cut back, 6 bases at V and 0 bases at J, with 6 bases in the middle. The sample originates from a study of technical replicates of blood from a handful of donors. Only in-frame clones appear in the TCRdb table, and some are missing; sequencing was by immunoSEQ multiplex PCR. The table lists some 17,000 clones, 87% of them singletons. V usage is TRBV6-5 and J usage is TRBJ2-1; the D gene is possibly TRBD2 (5 bases). Sequencing used PBMCs. The TCR comes from a human donor in good health. The chain's CDR3 is CASRRDSYNEQFF. Written as DNA, the CDR3 is TGTGCCAGCAGGAGGGACTCCTACAATGAGCAGTTCTTC.